Below, 30 T cell receptor beta chains from the same sample are listed, as sequenced in a study of graft-versus-host responses after intestinal transplantation. Data came from immunoSEQ multiplex PCR; TCRdb stores just in-frame clones and leaves some out. Counted here are under 130,000 clones, 80% to 95% occurring once; the ten biggest clones make up roughly 1%. Their antigen targets remain unknown. This specimen was unstimulated CD8+ T cells sorted from spleen or lymph node cells, taken before intestinal transplant. These receptors were obtained from a human donor who received an intestinal transplant.

The CDR3 DNA reads as TGCAGCGTTGAAGGAGGGCCGGACACTGAAGCTTTCTTT. Translation: CSVEGGPDTEAFF. This chain links TRBV29-1 with TRBJ1-1; D unclear. The CDR3 spans 13 residues. V was pared by 1 base and J by 3 bases, with 9 bases between. Germline V lookup: CDR1 SQVTM, CDR2 ANQGSEA.

The V call is TRBV5-3, the J call TRBJ1-2; no firm D call. TRBV5-3 is placed among ORFs of uncertain function. This CDR3 has 16 amino acids. V lost 7 bases and J lost 4, with 23 bases in between. CDR3 sequence reads: CARCEVLVRKTYGYTF. For the CDR3, the DNA is TGTGCCAGATGTGAGGTATTGGTGAGAAAGACCTATGGCTACACCTTC.

The CDR3, as DNA: TGTGCCAGTAGTATAGATCTTAATTCACCCCTCCACTTT. This encodes CASSIDLNSPLHF. J is TRBJ1-6 and V is TRBV19; no clear D. This CDR3 has 13 residues. Germline lookup yields CDR1 LNHDA and CDR2 SQIVND (reference sequence). V was pared by 0 bases and J by 6 bases, with 3 bases between.

The rearrangement uses TRBV7-8 and TRBJ2-1; 7 nucleotides align to TRBD2. This CDR3 contains 17 residues. V lost 2 bases, J lost 6 bases, and 13 bases stayed unmatched. Germline CDR1 is SGHVS and CDR2 is FQNEAQ. The CDR3 here is CASSLSRAGPRPNEQFF. The DNA of the CDR3 is TGTGCCAGCAGCTTATCGCGAGCGGGGCCCAGACCCAATGAGCAGTTCTTC.

Regarding this clone: The CDR3 carries no conserved terminal phenylalanine or tryptophan, so it likely arises from a read error. The genes are TRBV9 and TRBJ2-3; 7 positions agree with TRBD2. Looked up from germline, CDR1 is SGDLS and CDR2 is YYNGEE. The CDR3 runs to 16 residues. Trimming removed 0 bases from V and 1 base from J; junction bases left unmatched: 5. The CDR3 reads CASSVVSGRGTDTQYL. CDR3 bases: TGTGCCAGCAGCGTAGTATCGGGGAGGGGCACAGATACGCAGTATCTT.

The chain is built from TRBV15 and TRBJ1-6; D not resolved. Between the trimmed V and J ends, which lost 0 bases and 9 bases, there was a span of 12 bases. The CDR3 sequence is 15 residues long. Germline V gives CDR1 LNHNV, CDR2 YYDKDF (reference sequence). The CDR3 coding sequence is TGTGCCACCAGCAGAGATCGGCATCCAGCTTCACCCCTCCACTTT. Translation gives CATSRDRHPASPLHF. The full variable domain, in which reference TRBV15 and TRBJ1-6 provide the parts outside the CDR3, is DAMVIQNPRYQVTQFGKPVTLSCSQTLNHNVMYWYQQKSSQAPKLLFHYYDKDFNNEADTPDNFQSRRPNTSFCFLDIRSPGLGDTAMYLCATSRDRHPASPLHFGNGTRLTVT.

The V call is TRBV6-5, the J call TRBJ2-2, with D tentatively TRBD2 (7 bases). CDR1 and CDR2 (germline): MNHEY, SVGAGI. Trimming pared 6 bases from V and 10 bases from J, leaving 21 bases between. The CDR3 is made up of 15 amino acids. The CDR3 loop reads CASSPIAGAPSELFF. The CDR3, as DNA: TGTGCCAGCAGCCCCATCGCGGGGGCCCCCTCGGAGCTGTTTTTT.

J is TRBJ2-7 and V is TRBV20-1, with D tentatively TRBD1 or TRBD2 (6 bases each). CDR3 length equals 11 residues. Germline CDR1 and CDR2: DFQATT and SNEGSKA (reference sequence). V was shortened by 6 bases and J by 6 bases, with 12 bases between the two germline ends. The CDR3 loop reads CSAWTAGEQYF. The CDR3 region has the DNA TGCAGTGCGTGGACAGCGGGCGAGCAGTACTTC.

The chain's CDR3 is CASSQVWTGSNTGELFF. DNA for the CDR3: TGCGCCAGCAGCCAAGTGTGGACAGGGTCAAACACCGGGGAGCTGTTTTTT. This chain joins TRBV4-1 and TRBJ2-2; 8 bases align to TRBD1. V lost 1 base to trimming and J lost 2 bases; unmatched junction nucleotides: 6. The CDR3 extends over 17 amino acids. Germline V CDR1 and CDR2: MGHRA, YSYEKL.

The rearrangement joins TRBV11-2 to TRBJ2-6, with D unclear. The germline CDR1 and CDR2 sequences are SGHAT and FQNNGV. V lost 3 bases and J 0 bases, leaving 6 bases between the germline ends. The CDR3 length is 15 residues. DNA of the CDR3: TGTGCCAGCAGCTTTTCTAGCTCTGGGGCCAACGTCCTGACTTTC. Translating it yields CASSFSSSGANVLTF.

J is TRBJ2-2 and V is TRBV15; D tentatively reads TRBD1 or TRBD2 (6 bases each). This CDR3 is 19 amino acids long. The germline CDR1 and CDR2 sequences are LNHNV and YYDKDF (reference sequence). The germline V and J ends were trimmed by 0 bases and 2 bases, with 19 bases remaining between them. The CDR3 here is CATSRERAGGPSNTGELFF. For the CDR3, the DNA is TGTGCCACCAGCAGAGAAAGGGCTGGGGGGCCCTCCAACACCGGGGAGCTGTTTTTT.

This chain joins TRBV6-1 and TRBJ1-3, with 10 positions matching TRBD1. Trimming removed 4 bases from V and 2 bases from J; junction bases left unmatched: 2. The germline CDR1 and CDR2 sequences are MNHNS and SASEGT. The CDR3 is 15 residues long. CDR3 protein: CASSAGQGAGNTIYF. The CDR3 coding sequence is TGTGCCAGCAGTGCCGGACAGGGGGCTGGAAACACCATATATTTT.

This chain joins TRBV6-5 and TRBJ1-2, with 8 bases fitting TRBD1. The CDR3 has 13 residues. Germline V gene sequence: CDR1 MNHEY, CDR2 SVGAGI. Unmatched junction bases numbered 2, after V lost 2 bases and J lost 6 bases. Here the CDR3 reads CASSYGTGNGYTF. The CDR3 coding sequence is TGTGCCAGCAGTTACGGGACAGGAAATGGCTACACCTTC.

The chain is built from TRBV11-2 and TRBJ2-1; 9 bases match TRBD2. The germline gives CDR1 SGHAT, CDR2 FQNNGV. V lost 2 bases and J lost 5; bases outside the gene matches: 4. CDR3 length equals 15 residues. As DNA, the CDR3 is TGTGCCAGCAGCTTATCAGCGGGGGGAGACAATGAGCAGTTCTTC. This gives the protein CASSLSAGGDNEQFF.

This chain uses TRBV15 with TRBJ1-2; 12 nucleotides agree with TRBD1. This CDR3 region has 17 residues. Germline CDR1 and CDR2: LNHNV and YYDKDF (reference sequence). The junction had 11 bases not matched to a gene; V was cut back by 5 bases and J by 4 bases. The CDR3 protein is CATSPRDRGLFTYGYTF. The CDR3 region has the DNA TGTGCCACCAGCCCGCGGGACAGGGGGCTTTTTACCTATGGCTACACCTTC.

The V gene is TRBV5-6, the J gene TRBJ2-5; D remains ambiguous. Trimming pared 0 bases from V and 2 bases from J, leaving 8 bases between. Germline CDR1 reads SGHDT; CDR2 reads YYEEEE. CDR3 length equals 14 residues. Here the CDR3 reads CASSLVQPQETQYF. DNA for the CDR3: TGTGCCAGCAGCTTGGTTCAGCCACAAGAGACCCAGTACTTC.

V gene TRBV7-3 combines with J gene TRBJ1-2; maybe TRBD1 (6 bases). The CDR3 runs to 15 residues. V gave up 0 bases and J gave up 4 bases, with 12 bases separating them. From germline, CDR1 is SGHTA and CDR2 FQGTGA. The CDR3 DNA is TGTGCCAGCAGCTTAACCTCGGACAGCTTCTATGGCTACACCTTC. Amino acid sequence: CASSLTSDSFYGYTF. Combining the CDR3 with reference TRBV7-3 and TRBJ1-2 gives the whole variable domain GAGVSQTPSNKVTEKGKYVELRCDPISGHTALYWYRQSLGQGPEFLIYFQGTGAADDSGLPNDRFFAVRPEGSVSTLKIQRTERGDSAVYLCASSLTSDSFYGYTFGSGTRLTVV.

This clone was observed a few times. The chain uses TRBV7-9 and TRBJ2-7; 7 bases fit TRBD1. The CDR3 loop spans 13 amino acids. The trim removed 1 base at V and 5 bases at J, leaving 2 bases unmatched. CDR1 SEHNR and CDR2 FQNEAQ come from the germline V gene (reference sequence). CDR3 nucleotide sequence: TGTGCCAGCAGCTTAGACAGGGGCCACGAGCAGTACTTC. It translates to CASSLDRGHEQYF.

The J gene is TRBJ1-1, the V gene TRBV7-9; D is unclear. This CDR3 region has 12 residues. The germline CDR1 and CDR2 sequences are SEHNR and FQNEAQ (reference sequence). With 5 bases removed from V and 4 bases from J, the gap between germline ends came to 8 bases. The CDR3 region is CASSHLVTEAFF. In DNA, the CDR3 is TGTGCCAGCAGCCACCTGGTCACTGAAGCTTTCTTT.

A note on this clone: The identical CDR3 is also encoded by other nucleotide sequences in the sample. The V gene is TRBV30, the J gene TRBJ1-1, with D tentatively TRBD1 (6 bases). Germline lookup yields CDR1 GTSNPN and CDR2 SVGIG (reference sequence). This CDR3 is 13 amino acids long. The V gene lost 0 bases and the J gene lost 1 base, with 6 bases spanning the gap. The CDR3 DNA follows: TGTGCCTGGAGTGTAGGGGGGAACACTGAAGCTTTCTTT. Its protein product is CAWSVGGNTEAFF.

The chain couples TRBV6-5 to TRBJ2-7, with D possibly being TRBD1 or TRBD2 (5 bases each). Germline CDR1 and CDR2: MNHEY and SVGAGI. The CDR3 extends over 12 amino acids. The V end lost 6 bases, the J end lost 6 bases, and 12 bases lay between the germline ends. The CDR3 sequence: CASRSQGAEQYF. The CDR3 DNA reads as TGTGCCAGCAGGTCCCAGGGAGCCGAGCAGTACTTC.

A note on this clone: Sequence at one end of the junction differs from germline and may be a read error. Other DNA sequences in this sample translate to the same CDR3. This chain joins TRBV19 and TRBJ2-2; D might be TRBD2 (6 bases). The CDR3 has 10 amino acids. Germline V CDR1 and CDR2: LNHDA, SQIVND (reference sequence). The CDR3 DNA reads as TGCGCTACGGGGGCCGGGGAGCTGTTTTTT. Translation: CATGAGELFF. Looking up the rest from reference TRBV19 and TRBJ2-2 gives the full variable domain: DGGITQSPKYLFRKEGQNVTLSCEQNLNHDAMYWYRQDPGQGLRLIYYSQIVNDFQKGDIAEGYSVSREKKESFPLTVTSAQKNPTAFYLCATGAGELFFGEGSRLTVL.

The V call is TRBV14, the J call TRBJ1-3, with D possibly being TRBD1 (5 bases). The CDR3 has 15 amino acids. V shed 4 bases and J shed 0 bases, with 10 bases lying between them. Germline CDR1 SGHDN, CDR2 FVKESK. The CDR3 loop reads CASSLGLSSGNTIYF. The CDR3 nucleotides are TGTGCCAGCAGCCTGGGACTTAGCTCTGGAAACACCATATATTTT.

CDR3 residues: CASSDSDRSEAFF. Here the CDR3 DNA reads TGTGCCAGCAGTGACTCGGACAGGAGTGAAGCTTTCTTT. V gene TRBV6-4 combines with J gene TRBJ1-1; 7 bases are a match to TRBD1. This CDR3 has 13 residues. CDR1 is MRHNA and CDR2 is SNTAGT in the germline V gene. V lost 0 bases and J lost 7; bases outside the gene matches: 2.

The CDR3, as DNA: TGTGCCAGCGAAGCACCCTATAACTCCTACGAGCAGTACTTC. This sequence encodes CASEAPYNSYEQYF. The chain couples TRBV7-9 to TRBJ2-7; D call uncertain. Trimming stripped 8 bases from V and 0 bases from J, with 14 bases between. This CDR3 has 14 amino acids. Per germline, CDR1 SEHNR and CDR2 FQNEAQ (reference sequence).

The V call is TRBV19, the J call TRBJ1-1; 7 bases line up with TRBD1. Trimming took 6 bases from V and 1 from J; bases not matched to a gene: 8. This CDR3 spans 15 amino acids. Germline V CDR1 and CDR2: LNHDA, SQIVND (reference sequence). The CDR3 nucleotides read TGTGCCAGTAGAGAAGAGAGGGGGCGGAACACTGAAGCTTTCTTT. Encoded protein: CASREERGRNTEAFF.

The rearrangement links TRBV29-1 to TRBJ2-7; the D gene is possibly TRBD2 (5 bases). Deletions cut 0 bases from V and 6 bases from J, with 12 bases between. This CDR3 is built from 13 residues. Germline lookup yields CDR1 SQVTM and CDR2 ANQGSEA. In DNA, the CDR3 is TGCAGCGTTGAAGATCATGTGGGGAGCGAGCAGTACTTC. As protein: CSVEDHVGSEQYF.

This sequence joins TRBV4-1 and TRBJ1-5, with D uncertain. Germline loops: CDR1 MGHRA, CDR2 YSYEKL. V lost 1 base and J 5 bases, leaving 9 bases between the germline ends. The CDR3 contains 14 residues. Here the CDR3 DNA reads TGCGCCAGCAGCCAAGTAACGAGGGATCAGCCCCAGCATTTT. Its protein product is CASSQVTRDQPQHF.

The chain combines TRBV5-6 with TRBJ1-2, with D unclear. Per germline, CDR1 SGHDT and CDR2 YYEEEE. The CDR3 sequence is 13 residues long. V was pared by 4 bases and J by 4 bases, with 11 bases between. The CDR3 loop reads CASSKGTGYGYTF. CDR3 coding DNA: TGTGCCAGCAGCAAGGGCACGGGCTATGGCTACACCTTC.

The chain carries TRBV4-1 and TRBJ2-7, with 10 bases fitting TRBD1. Trimming removed 6 bases from V and 4 bases from J; junction bases left unmatched: 15. CDR1 is MGHRA and CDR2 is YSYEKL in the germline V gene. The CDR3 has 17 residues. CDR3 nucleotide sequence: TGCGCCAGCAGGGCGACATCGGGGGACAGGGGCATATACGAGCAGTACTTC. Translation gives CASRATSGDRGIYEQYF.